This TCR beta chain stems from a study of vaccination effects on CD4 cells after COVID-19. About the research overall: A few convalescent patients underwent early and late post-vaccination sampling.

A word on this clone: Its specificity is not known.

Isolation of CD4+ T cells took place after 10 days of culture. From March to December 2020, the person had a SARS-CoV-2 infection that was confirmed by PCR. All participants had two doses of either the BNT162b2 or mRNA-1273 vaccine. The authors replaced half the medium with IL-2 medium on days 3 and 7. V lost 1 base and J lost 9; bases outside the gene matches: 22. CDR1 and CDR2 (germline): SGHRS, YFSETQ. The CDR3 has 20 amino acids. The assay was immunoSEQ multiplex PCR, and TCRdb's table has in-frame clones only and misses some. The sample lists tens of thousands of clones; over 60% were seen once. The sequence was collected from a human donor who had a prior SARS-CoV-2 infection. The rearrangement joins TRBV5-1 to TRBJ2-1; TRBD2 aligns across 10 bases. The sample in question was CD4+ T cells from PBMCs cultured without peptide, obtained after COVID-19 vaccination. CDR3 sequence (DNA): TGCGCCAGCAGCTTGCTAAAACGAGGGAGCGGGAGGGATCTACAGGTTGAGCAGTTCTTC. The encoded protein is CASSLLKRGSGRDLQVEQFF. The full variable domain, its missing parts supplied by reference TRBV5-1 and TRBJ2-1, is KAGVTQTPRYLIKTRGQQVTLSCSPISGHRSVSWYQQTPGQGLQFLFEYFSETQRNKGNFPGRFSGRQFSNSRSEMNVSTLELGDSALYLCASSLLKRGSGRDLQVEQFFGPGTRLTVL.